The TCR beta chain described here comes from a study of blood T cell repertoires in COVID-19. Study at large: COVID-19 samples collected from the United States, Italy and Spain covered acute and convalescent phases. From T cells, B-cell-depleted T cells, or PBMCs came the material, which was cDNA or gDNA.

Original processing notes: Estimation of nucleated cell counts was performed using reference gene primer amplification. This table comes from immunoSEQ multiplex PCR, and its TCRdb copy is limited to in-frame clones, with some not included. Clonal size and the V and J genes are those of that table, whereas D and trimming came from the DNA. The table has fewer than 50,000 clones, 86% seen once. V gave up 0 bases and J gave up 1 base; unmatched junction bases: 4. This CDR3 contains 16 residues. Germline V gene lookup returns CDR1 MNHEY and CDR2 SVGAGI. A single count supports this clone. The gene calls are TRBV6-5 and TRBJ2-3, with 7 bases matching TRBD2. Sequencing was done on a sample of peripheral blood. The origin of this receptor is a human donor in a cohort sampled during active COVID-19. The CDR3 region has the DNA TGTGCCAGCAGTTACTCCGGACTAGATGGCACAGATACGCAGTATTTT. Its protein product is CASSYSGLDGTDTQYF.